The 17 T cell receptor beta chains in this list originate from one sample, sequenced in a study of blood T cell repertoires in COVID-19 (dated by TCRdb to 2020 to 2021). The library was prepared using the immunoSEQ multiplex PCR assay. Not all clones reach the TCRdb copy of this immuneACCESS table, which keeps in-frame sequences only. Checked studies attribute under half of the gap to unresolved V genes and leave the rest unexplained. Here the sample has about 230,000 clones; less than 90% occur a single time. Together, the top ten hold approximately 2.5% of the sample. Material for sequencing was peripheral blood. These receptors were taken from a woman between 65 and 79 years old with active or convalescent COVID-19.

CDR3 sequence reads: CASSPLGTGLGDTQYF. DNA for the CDR3: TGCGCCAGCAGCCCACTGGGGACAGGGTTGGGGGATACGCAGTATTTT. The chain uses TRBV5-1 and TRBJ2-3, with 9 bases fitting TRBD1. Per germline, CDR1 SGHRS and CDR2 YFSETQ. V was pared by 4 bases and J by 6 bases, with 12 bases of the junction left unmatched. This CDR3 region has 16 residues.

This chain uses TRBV30 with TRBJ2-3; 7 positions agree with TRBD2. V gave up 0 bases and J gave up 5 bases; unmatched junction bases: 8. The CDR3 covers 15 residues. Per germline, CDR1 GTSNPN and CDR2 SVGIG (reference sequence). CDR3 sequence reads: CAWSVFAGVVDTQYF. As DNA, the CDR3 is TGTGCCTGGAGTGTATTCGCGGGAGTAGTAGATACGCAGTATTTT.

The chain combines TRBV6-1 with TRBJ2-4, with D perhaps TRBD2 (5 bases). Germline assignment: CDR1 MNHNS and CDR2 SASEGT. Deletions cut 3 bases from V and 5 bases from J, with 17 bases between. The CDR3 spans 16 residues. This CDR3 is CASSDGGSTEENIQYF. The CDR3 DNA follows: TGTGCCAGCAGTGACGGCGGCAGCACGGAGGAAAACATTCAGTACTTC.

The chain couples TRBV3-1 (or the pseudogene TRBV3-2) to TRBJ1-3; D perhaps matches TRBD1 (5 bases). Trimming shortened V by 1 base and J by 4 bases, and 20 bases separated the two germline ends. CDR3 size: 18 residues. Looked up from germline, CDR1 is LGHDT and CDR2 is YNNKEL (reference sequence). CDR3 DNA sequence: TGTGCCAGCAGCCAAGTTTCCCGGGGCAGGGAGGAAGGAAACACCATATATTTT. This translates into CASSQVSRGREEGNTIYF.

This clone has only a few counts. This chain uses TRBV15 with TRBJ1-1; a weak D match, TRBD1 (5 bases). The CDR3 totals 13 residues. Germline CDR1 reads LNHNV; CDR2 reads YYDKDF (reference sequence). V was shortened by 3 bases and J by 1 base, with 6 bases between the two germline ends. CDR3 sequence: CATSSQGNTEAFF. The CDR3 region has the DNA TGTGCCACCAGCAGCCAGGGGAACACTGAAGCTTTCTTT.

This sequence joins TRBV18 and TRBJ2-7; 9 bases are shared with TRBD1. CDR3 length: 18 amino acids. CDR1 is KGHSH and CDR2 is LQKENI in the germline V gene. V shed 6 bases and J 4 bases; nucleotides not matched to a gene: 19. This chain's CDR3 is CASSRGVLTGGVGYEQYF. The CDR3 nucleotides read TGTGCCAGCTCGCGTGGAGTACTAACAGGGGGCGTAGGGTACGAGCAGTACTTC. The variable domain in full, completed from reference TRBV18 and TRBJ2-7, reads NAGVMQNPRHLVRRRGQEARLRCSPMKGHSHVYWYRQLPEEGLKFMVYLQKENIIDESGMPKERFSAEFPKEGPSILRIQQVVRGDSAAYFCASSRGVLTGGVGYEQYFGPGTRLTVT.

The rearrangement uses TRBV6-4 and TRBJ2-3; tentative D call: TRBD1 (5 bases). The CDR3 loop spans 14 amino acids. Trimming took off 6 bases at V and 4 bases at J, with 14 bases between the two ends. Germline CDR1 reads MRHNA; CDR2 reads SNTAGT. DNA of the CDR3: TGTGCCAGCAGCCAGGACATTTACTCAGATACGCAGTATTTT. It is translated as CASSQDIYSDTQYF.

The chain recombines TRBV5-8 with TRBJ2-3, with D possibly matching TRBD1 (5 bases). V was shortened by 3 bases and J by 6 bases, with 17 bases between the two germline ends. Germline loops: CDR1 SGHTS, CDR2 YDEGEE. This CDR3 contains 15 residues. In DNA, the CDR3 is TGTGCCAGCAGCTCGCCCCACACAGGTGTGGATACGCAGTATTTT. Translated: CASSSPHTGVDTQYF.

The chain joins TRBV27 to TRBJ1-4, with 7 bases identical to TRBD1. The CDR3 totals 15 residues. Germline V gives CDR1 MNHEY, CDR2 SMNVEV (reference sequence). V shed 5 bases and J 3 bases; nucleotides not matched to a gene: 6. The CDR3 sequence: CASSVRQGANEKLFF. The CDR3 coding sequence is TGTGCCAGCAGTGTCCGACAGGGAGCTAATGAAAAACTGTTTTTT.

This chain joins TRBV11-2 and TRBJ1-4, with D perhaps TRBD1 (5 bases). This CDR3 is 15 amino acids long. With 5 bases removed from V and 7 bases from J, the gap between germline ends came to 17 bases. From germline, CDR1 is SGHAT and CDR2 FQNNGV. In DNA, the CDR3 is TGTGCCAGCAGCAGAAACGGGGGGTTGGGTGAAAAACTGTTTTTT. This gives the protein CASSRNGGLGEKLFF.

The chain couples TRBV19 to TRBJ1-4; the match to TRBD1 covers 7 bases. The CDR3 length is 13 residues. In germline, CDR1 is LNHDA, CDR2 SQIVND (reference sequence). J lost 16 bases, V lost 1 base, and 9 bases had no gene match. The CDR3 DNA reads as TGTGCCAGTAGTATAGGGGACAGCCTGCCTAGGTTTTTT. This gives the protein CASSIGDSLPRFF.

For this clone: At one end, the junction sequence differs from germline, possibly due to a read error. This specimen includes other DNA sequences encoding the same CDR3. The chain has TRBV3-1 (or the pseudogene TRBV3-2) and TRBJ2-7, with TRBD1 matching 11 bases. The CDR3 length is 14 residues. Looked up from germline, CDR1 is LGHDT and CDR2 is YNNKEL (reference sequence). CDR3 DNA: TGTGCCAGCAGCCTTGCGGGACAGGGGGGGGAGCAGTATTTC. Its protein is CASSLAGQGGEQYF.

V is TRBV5-6 and J is TRBJ1-2; D remains ambiguous. This CDR3 is 14 amino acids long. The germline gives CDR1 SGHDT, CDR2 YYEEEE. The V and J ends lost 3 bases and 4 bases respectively, with 13 bases between them. CDR3 sequence reads: CASSSALGGYGYTF. CDR3 bases: TGTGCCAGCAGCTCGGCCTTGGGAGGCTATGGCTACACCTTC.

The chain links TRBV6-2 or TRBV6-3 to TRBJ1-6, with D possibly TRBD1 on 6 matching bases. CDR3 length equals 17 residues. Germline CDR1 MNHEY, CDR2 SVGEGT. V lost 6 bases, J lost 9 bases, and 24 bases lay in between. The CDR3 nucleotides read TGTGCCAGCAGCCACAACCCACTTACAGGGAGTAGTTCACCCCTCCACTTT. Translating it yields CASSHNPLTGSSSPLHF.

The chain recombines TRBV12-3 or TRBV12-4 with TRBJ2-2; D is undetermined. V gave up 8 bases and J gave up 7 bases, with 8 bases separating them. The CDR3 is 11 amino acids. DNA of the CDR3: TGTGCCAGCTGGAGTGTCGGGGAGCTGTTTTTT. This gives the protein CASWSVGELFF.

The V gene is TRBV19, the J gene TRBJ2-2; D not resolved. Looked up from germline, CDR1 is LNHDA and CDR2 is SQIVND (reference sequence). V was pared by 2 bases and J by 5 bases, with 12 bases between. CDR3 length: 15 amino acids. The CDR3 nucleotides are TGTGCCAGTAGTATAATCGGTTTAAAAACCGGGGAGCTGTTTTTT. Its protein product is CASSIIGLKTGELFF. The variable domain in full, completed from reference TRBV19 and TRBJ2-2, reads DGGITQSPKYLFRKEGQNVTLSCEQNLNHDAMYWYRQDPGQGLRLIYYSQIVNDFQKGDIAEGYSVSREKKESFPLTVTSAQKNPTAFYLCASSIIGLKTGELFFGEGSRLTVL.

This chain joins TRBV19 and TRBJ1-1, with D tentatively TRBD1 (5 bases). CDR3 length: 14 residues. The germline V and J ends were trimmed by 4 bases and 5 bases, with 14 bases remaining between them. In germline, CDR1 is LNHDA, CDR2 SQIVND (reference sequence). The CDR3 DNA sequence: TGTGCCAGTAGTAGCGGCAGGGCCGGGACTGAAGCTTTCTTT. Its protein is CASSSGRAGTEAFF.